Listed here is a single TCR beta chain. Its antigen is unidentified. TCRdb's table, derived via immunoSEQ multiplex PCR, lists solely in-frame clones and lacks some. The sample holds some 200,000 clones, 90% to 95% seen once. This specimen belongs to a study of T cell responses to AZD1222 COVID-19 vaccine. The CDR3 is made up of 15 amino acids. Germline loops: CDR1 SGHNT, CDR2 YENEEA. V lost 5 bases and J lost 2, with 10 bases in between. Study results and limitations: Mostly white British, mostly female donors; authors suggested clonal diversity may be underestimated. The peak T cell response came first, and repertoires were sampled only after it.

The sample in question was peripheral blood, obtained 28 days after the second dose of the MenACWY control vaccine. The J gene is TRBJ2-6, the V gene TRBV11-3; D unclear. The receptor was derived from an adult who received the MenACWY meningococcal vaccine as a control. CDR3 region: CASSPDKAGANVLTF. The CDR3 bases are TGTGCCAGCAGCCCCGACAAAGCTGGGGCCAACGTCCTGACTTTC.